Below, 20 T cell receptor beta chains from the same sample are listed, as sequenced in a study of CD8+ T cells in alopecia areata. RNA extraction was followed by reverse transcription into cDNA, which acted as the sequencing template. Sequenced by immunoSEQ multiplex PCR; TCRdb stores in-frame clones only, minus some. The sample yields 110,000 or so clones, 55% to 65% seen once. Sequencing was carried out using CD4+ T cells sorted from blood. All receptors come from a human donor in good health.

The chain couples TRBV29-1 to TRBJ2-5; 7 nucleotides line up with TRBD2. V lost 3 bases, J lost 2 bases, and 0 bases stayed unmatched. The CDR3 runs to 12 residues. Germline values: CDR1 SQVTM, CDR2 ANQGSEA. The CDR3 bases are TGCAGCGTTGACGGGAGGCAAGAGACCCAGTACTTC. It encodes CSVDGRQETQYF.

This chain uses TRBV6-1 with TRBJ2-7, with D maybe TRBD1 (7 bases). Trimming took 10 bases from V and 2 from J, leaving 21 bases between them. The CDR3 length is 15 residues. Germline V gene lookup returns CDR1 MNHNS and CDR2 SASEGT. The CDR3 DNA is TGTGCCACCAAGGGAGGCGGGACAGCAGCCTACGAGCAGTACTTC. Translated, it gives CATKGGGTAAYEQYF.

This sequence joins TRBV10-2 and TRBJ1-5; D call uncertain. Trimming left V 4 bases short and J 7 bases short, with 14 bases between. Per germline, CDR1 WSHSY and CDR2 SAAADI. This CDR3 contains 14 residues. DNA of the CDR3: TGCGCCAGCAGTGTGTCTGATTCAGCACAGCCCCAGCATTTT. Its translation is CASSVSDSAQPQHF.

This clone came up a few times. The chain recombines TRBV4-1 with TRBJ2-3; D is possibly TRBD2 (5 bases). The CDR3 length is 15 residues. Germline-derived CDR1 and CDR2 are MGHRA and YSYEKL. V lost 0 bases and J 6 bases, leaving 13 bases between the germline ends. The CDR3 DNA sequence: TGCGCCAGCAGCCAAGAAGGAGGTTCATGGGATACGCAGTATTTT. Encoded protein: CASSQEGGSWDTQYF.

The rearrangement links TRBV10-3 to TRBJ1-2; 7 bases fit TRBD1. Germline CDR1 is ENHRY and CDR2 is SYGVKD. V lost 3 bases, J lost 7 bases, and 11 bases stayed unmatched. The CDR3 is 15 residues long. DNA of the CDR3: TGTGCCATCAGTGACGGGACAGCGACTATTAGTGGCTACACCTTC. It yields the protein CAISDGTATISGYTF.

The chain couples TRBV29-1 to TRBJ2-5, with D possibly TRBD2 on 5 matching bases. CDR1 and CDR2 from the germline V gene are SQVTM and ANQGSEA. The CDR3 covers 13 residues. V lost 3 bases to trimming and J lost 1 base, with 9 bases between them. Here the CDR3 DNA reads TGCAGCGTTGAGAGGGCTTTCCAAGAGACCCAGTACTTC. Its translation is CSVERAFQETQYF.

The rearrangement links TRBV29-1 to TRBJ1-2, with 7 bases identical to TRBD1. The germline V gene has CDR1 SQVTM and CDR2 ANQGSEA. V was pared by 5 bases and J by 4 bases, with 13 bases of the junction left unmatched. This CDR3 has 15 amino acids. CDR3 residues: CSVSLSHRGPYGYTF. The DNA for the CDR3 is TGCAGCGTTTCACTATCTCACAGGGGTCCCTATGGCTACACCTTC.

This chain uses TRBV5-4 with TRBJ2-7, with a possible D match to TRBD2 (5 bases). Germline-derived CDR1 and CDR2 are SGHNT and YYREEE (reference sequence). V dropped 4 bases and J dropped 3 bases, with 17 bases sitting between them. CDR3 length: 15 residues. CDR3 bases: TGTGCCAGCAGCCTGTCCGGCGAGGGTGTCTACGAGCAGTACTTC. This translates into CASSLSGEGVYEQYF. The full variable domain, its missing parts supplied by reference TRBV5-4 and TRBJ2-7, is ETGVTQSPTHLIKTRGQQVTLRCSSQSGHNTVSWYQQALGQGPQFIFQYYREEENGRGNFPPRFSGLQFPNYSSELNVNALELDDSALYLCASSLSGEGVYEQYFGPGTRLTVT.

V and J are TRBV15 and TRBJ2-2, with a tentative D call TRBD2 (5 bases). Per germline, CDR1 LNHNV and CDR2 YYDKDF (reference sequence). The germline V and J ends were trimmed by 0 bases and 4 bases, with 12 bases remaining between them. CDR3 length: 16 residues. Here the CDR3 reads CATSRERLAATGELFF. The CDR3 region has the DNA TGTGCCACCAGCAGAGAAAGGCTAGCTGCCACCGGGGAGCTGTTTTTT.

This clone was seen only a few times. The rearrangement links TRBV2 to TRBJ1-1, with D uncertain. Germline V gene lookup returns CDR1 SNHLY and CDR2 FYNNEI. The CDR3 is 12 amino acids. V was trimmed by 3 bases and J by 7 bases, leaving 9 bases between them. The CDR3 coding sequence is TGTGCCAGCAGTGACCTTTCCAGTGAAGCTTTCTTT. Residues: CASSDLSSEAFF.

The CDR3 DNA reads as TGTGCCAGCAGTGAAAGCCCCCTTAGATGGACCGGGGAGCTGTTTTTT. Translation: CASSESPLRWTGELFF. V and J are TRBV6-1 and TRBJ2-2; no clear D. Germline CDR1 MNHNS, CDR2 SASEGT. The CDR3 spans 16 residues. The ends were cut back, 2 bases at V and 5 bases at J, with 15 bases in the middle.

The V call is TRBV2, the J call TRBJ1-4; D uncertain. The CDR3 is 15 residues long. Trimming cost V 4 bases and J 0 bases, with 9 bases left between them. From germline, CDR1 is SNHLY and CDR2 FYNNEI. CDR3: CASSASRATNEKLFF. DNA for the CDR3: TGTGCCAGCAGTGCAAGCCGGGCAACTAATGAAAAACTGTTTTTT.

CDR3 sequence: CASSQVRPRIHEQYF. CDR3 DNA sequence: TGCGCCAGCAGCCAAGTTCGGCCGAGGATCCACGAGCAGTACTTC. The chain is built from TRBV4-1 and TRBJ2-7; no reliable D call. Germline assignment: CDR1 MGHRA and CDR2 YSYEKL. The CDR3 extends over 15 amino acids. The V gene lost 1 base and the J gene lost 5 bases, with 15 bases spanning the gap.

The CDR3 coding sequence is TGCAGCGTTGAGAACAGGGCGAACACTGAAGCTTTCTTT. Residues: CSVENRANTEAFF. The chain uses TRBV29-1 and TRBJ1-1; weak D call: TRBD1 (6 bases). The V end lost 3 bases, the J end lost 1 base, and 9 bases lay between the germline ends. CDR3 size: 13 residues. In germline, CDR1 is SQVTM, CDR2 ANQGSEA.

The chain links TRBV4-2 to TRBJ2-3; D call uncertain. This CDR3 comprises 15 residues. V shed 0 bases and J shed 1 base, with 8 bases lying between them. Per germline, CDR1 LGHNA and CDR2 YNFKEQ. The CDR3 nucleotides are TGTGCCAGCAGCCAAGATCTACGGGGCACAGATACGCAGTATTTT. Translation gives CASSQDLRGTDTQYF.

The rearrangement links TRBV5-4 to TRBJ2-1; D is undetermined. Germline lookup yields CDR1 SGHNT and CDR2 YYREEE (reference sequence). With 0 bases removed from V and 9 bases from J, the gap between germline ends came to 13 bases. The CDR3 length is 14 residues. Written as DNA, the CDR3 is TGTGCCAGCAGCTTGGACGAGCGTACGGGTGAGCAGTTCTTC. Translated: CASSLDERTGEQFF.

This clone was detected a few times. The gene calls are TRBV11-2 and TRBJ1-6; D is unresolved. This CDR3 has 14 amino acids. In germline, CDR1 is SGHAT, CDR2 FQNNGV. The ends were cut back, 5 bases at V and 9 bases at J, with 14 bases in the middle. The CDR3 nucleotides are TGTGCCAGCAGCCGGGCCTTGGCGGGTTCACCCCTCCACTTT. It translates to CASSRALAGSPLHF.

The V gene is TRBV11-2, the J gene TRBJ1-1; D may be TRBD1 (5 bases). The CDR3 spans 15 residues. The V and J ends lost 5 bases and 7 bases respectively, with 20 bases between them. CDR1 SGHAT and CDR2 FQNNGV come from the germline V gene. CDR3 nucleotide sequence: TGTGCCAGCAGCCAGAGGCCGGGGCCGGACGGTGAAGCTTTCTTT. It codes for CASSQRPGPDGEAFF. The full variable domain, its missing parts supplied by reference TRBV11-2 and TRBJ1-1, is EAGVAQSPRYKIIEKRQSVAFWCNPISGHATLYWYQQILGQGPKLLIQFQNNGVVDDSQLPKDRFSAERLKGVDSTLKIQPAKLEDSAVYLCASSQRPGPDGEAFFGQGTRLTVV.

This chain connects TRBV2 to TRBJ1-2; a weak D match, TRBD1 (6 bases). V dropped 2 bases and J dropped 8 bases, with 15 bases sitting between them. Germline V CDR1 and CDR2: SNHLY, FYNNEI. The CDR3 sequence is 14 residues long. Here the CDR3 DNA reads TGTGCCAGCAGTGAAAGGCTCTCAGGGGAAGGCTACACCTTC. This translates into CASSERLSGEGYTF.

The J gene is TRBJ1-2, the V gene TRBV20-1; D is possibly TRBD1 (5 bases). The germline V gene encodes CDR1 DFQATT and CDR2 SNEGSKA (reference sequence). V dropped 3 bases and J dropped 8 bases, with 10 bases sitting between them. The CDR3 contains 11 residues. For the CDR3, the DNA is TGCAGTGCTAGGACAGTTATGGGCTACACCTTC. Translated, it gives CSARTVMGYTF.